These 20 T cell receptor beta chains share one sample of origin, sequenced in a study of blood T cell repertoires in COVID-19. TCRdb's copy holds only in-frame clones and misses some; the assay was immunoSEQ multiplex PCR. The data show about 310,000 clones, around 90% seen once. Sample: peripheral blood. Receptor source: a middle-aged woman with COVID-19, enrolled during active disease.

V and J are TRBV28 and TRBJ1-2; D call uncertain. The CDR3 spans 14 residues. V was clipped by 3 bases and J by 4 bases, with 12 bases between them. Per the germline V gene, CDR1 is MDHEN and CDR2 is SYDVKM. CDR3 loop: CASSFLGSPYGYTF. The CDR3, as DNA: TGTGCCAGCAGTTTTCTTGGCAGTCCCTATGGCTACACCTTC.

This chain connects TRBV19 to TRBJ2-3, with TRBD1 matching 9 bases. J was trimmed by 3 bases and V by 6 bases; bases with no gene match: 7. CDR1 LNHDA and CDR2 SQIVND come from the germline V gene (reference sequence). This CDR3 comprises 15 residues. The CDR3, as DNA: TGTGCCAGTAGACCAGCGACAGGGGGAACAGATACGCAGTATTTT. Protein product: CASRPATGGTDTQYF.

DNA of the CDR3: TGTGCCAGCAGCTTAACGTCTACAGCCAGAATGAACACTGAAGCTTTCTTT. It codes for CASSLTSTARMNTEAFF. The rearrangement joins TRBV7-3 to TRBJ1-1; the D is unclear. V was cut by 0 bases and J by 0 bases, with 14 bases left in between. This CDR3 has 17 amino acids. Germline loops: CDR1 SGHTA, CDR2 FQGTGA.

This clone was detected only a few times. The chain employs TRBV5-4 and TRBJ1-2, with 8 bases lining up with TRBD1. The CDR3 has 13 amino acids. CDR1 SGHNT and CDR2 YYREEE come from the germline V gene (reference sequence). The V segment lost 3 bases and the J segment 8 bases; nucleotides outside the gene matches: 6. CDR3 loop: CASSWQGARGYTF. The CDR3 DNA is TGTGCCAGCAGCTGGCAGGGGGCTAGGGGCTACACCTTC.

The CDR3 loop reads CASSFRTGEPLNTEAFF. CDR3 coding DNA: TGTGCCAGCAGCTTCCGGACAGGGGAACCTCTGAACACTGAAGCTTTCTTT. The chain links TRBV5-5 to TRBJ1-1, with 9 bases aligning to TRBD1. The CDR3 runs 17 residues. Germline CDR1 reads SGHKS; CDR2 reads YYEKEE (reference sequence). V was pared by 2 bases and J by 0 bases, with 8 bases of the junction left unmatched.

This rearrangement joins TRBV5-1 to TRBJ2-1; TRBD2 matches 11 bases. V lost 3 bases to trimming and J lost 6 bases; unmatched junction nucleotides: 2. The CDR3 is made up of 14 amino acids. Germline V gene data show CDR1 as SGHRS and CDR2 as YFSETQ. DNA for the CDR3: TGCGCCAGCAGCTCGGGACTAGCGGTCAATGAGCAGTTCTTC. Translation gives CASSSGLAVNEQFF.

The DNA for the CDR3 is TGTGCCAGCAGCTTTACAGGGCTTAATTCACCCCTCCACTTT. Translating it yields CASSFTGLNSPLHF. V and J are TRBV6-5 and TRBJ1-6, with D possibly matching TRBD1 (6 bases). This CDR3 has 14 residues. V was shortened by 6 bases and J by 6 bases, with 12 bases between the two germline ends. Per germline, CDR1 MNHEY and CDR2 SVGAGI.

This chain connects TRBV4-3 to TRBJ1-1; a possible D gene is TRBD1 (5 bases). The V gene's germline CDR1 is LGHNA and CDR2 YSLEER. The CDR3 extends over 19 amino acids. The ends were cut back, 0 bases at V and 0 bases at J, with 20 bases in the middle. The CDR3 nucleotides are TGCGCCAGCAGCCAAGATAGTAAAATAGGGACTCACTTGAACACTGAAGCTTTCTTT. It translates to CASSQDSKIGTHLNTEAFF.

The chain joins TRBV28 to TRBJ1-1; 7 bases fit TRBD1. The germline CDR1 and CDR2 sequences are MDHEN and SYDVKM. The CDR3 totals 12 residues. CDR3 sequence (DNA): TGTGGTGCGGGACAGACGAACACTGAAGCTTTCTTT. Its translation: CGAGQTNTEAFF. Filled out from reference TRBV28 and TRBJ1-1, the complete variable domain reads DVKVTQSSRYLVKRTGEKVFLECVQDMDHENMFWYRQDPGLGLRLIYFSYDVKMKEKGDIPEGYSVSREKKERFSLILESASTNQTSMYLCGAGQTNTEAFFGQGTRLTVV.

The genes are TRBV10-3 and TRBJ1-1; no definite D call. V lost 6 bases, J lost 1 base, and 12 bases lay in between. This CDR3 has 14 amino acids. Germline V gives CDR1 ENHRY, CDR2 SYGVKD. The CDR3 loop reads CAISRRSENTEAFF. The CDR3 nucleotides read TGTGCCATCAGCAGACGGAGTGAGAACACTGAAGCTTTCTTT.

This chain uses TRBV3-1 (or the pseudogene TRBV3-2) with TRBJ2-2; possible D gene TRBD2, 5 bases. V was trimmed by 0 bases and J by 0 bases, leaving 11 bases between them. There are 17 residues in the CDR3. Germline assignment: CDR1 LGHDT and CDR2 YNNKEL (reference sequence). CDR3 nucleotide sequence: TGTGCCAGCAGCCAAGATGAGCGGACCGCGAACACCGGGGAGCTGTTTTTT. Its translation: CASSQDERTANTGELFF.

The rearrangement joins TRBV27 to TRBJ2-2; D is undetermined. Per germline, CDR1 MNHEY and CDR2 SMNVEV (reference sequence). There are 15 residues in the CDR3. Trimming pared 4 bases from V and 6 bases from J, leaving 15 bases between. The CDR3 DNA is TGTGCCAGCAGTTCCCCCGGCAGGTCGGCCGGGGAGCTGTTTTTT. It yields the protein CASSSPGRSAGELFF.

CDR3 sequence (DNA): TGTGCCAGCTCACGTTACCGACAGGTCGGTCAGCCCCAGCATTTT. Translating gives CASSRYRQVGQPQHF. The gene calls are TRBV18 and TRBJ1-5, with D perhaps TRBD1 (6 bases). The germline CDR1 and CDR2 sequences are KGHSH and LQKENI. The CDR3 runs to 15 residues. The V end lost 4 bases, the J end lost 6 bases, and 16 bases lay between the germline ends. The full variable domain, completed using reference TRBV18 and TRBJ1-5, is NAGVMQNPRHLVRRRGQEARLRCSPMKGHSHVYWYRQLPEEGLKFMVYLQKENIIDESGMPKERFSAEFPKEGPSILRIQQVVRGDSAAYFCASSRYRQVGQPQHFGDGTRLSIL.

The rearrangement links TRBV24-1 to TRBJ2-5; TRBD1 aligns across 7 bases. From germline, CDR1 is KGHDR and CDR2 SFDVKD. The CDR3 contains 15 residues. V lost 4 bases and J lost 0; bases outside the gene matches: 4. CDR3 sequence (DNA): TGTGCCACCAGTGACCCTACAGGGGACCAAGAGACCCAGTACTTC. Its translation: CATSDPTGDQETQYF.

The rearrangement joins TRBV5-4 to TRBJ1-1; TRBD1 aligns across 7 bases. The CDR3 has 15 residues. With 0 bases clipped from V and 5 bases from J, the junction kept 7 bases outside the gene matches. Germline assignment: CDR1 SGHNT and CDR2 YYREEE (reference sequence). The CDR3 DNA reads TGTGCCAGCAGCTTGGGTGGGACAGCAAAAACTGAAGCTTTCTTT. It yields the protein CASSLGGTAKTEAFF.

The rearrangement links TRBV7-9 to TRBJ2-2, with a tentative D call TRBD2 (6 bases). Germline V CDR1 and CDR2: SEHNR, FQNEAQ (reference sequence). The CDR3 covers 17 residues. V was trimmed by 1 base and J by 4 bases, leaving 16 bases between them. The CDR3 bases are TGTGCCAGCAGCTTAGGTCAAGCGGGCGCGGGCACCGGGGAGCTGTTTTTT. This sequence encodes CASSLGQAGAGTGELFF.

The V call is TRBV27, the J call TRBJ1-1, with a weak D call TRBD1 (6 bases). With 5 bases removed from V and 0 bases from J, the gap between germline ends came to 13 bases. The CDR3 contains 15 residues. Germline-derived CDR1 and CDR2 are MNHEY and SMNVEV (reference sequence). CDR3 loop: CASSPIRGLNTEAFF. For the CDR3, the DNA is TGTGCCAGCAGTCCCATCAGGGGATTGAACACTGAAGCTTTCTTT.

J is TRBJ2-7 and V is TRBV5-1; TRBD2 might be the D (5 bases). Germline assignment: CDR1 SGHRS and CDR2 YFSETQ. CDR3 length: 14 amino acids. V shed 0 bases and J shed 4 bases, with 11 bases lying between them. DNA for the CDR3: TGCGCCAGCAGCTTGGTTTTCGGGAATTACGAGCAGTACTTC. It codes for CASSLVFGNYEQYF.

The rearrangement joins TRBV2 to TRBJ2-3; tentatively, D is TRBD1 (6 bases). There are 16 residues in the CDR3. Trimming removed 6 bases from V and 0 bases from J, with 16 bases in between. The germline CDR1 and CDR2 sequences are SNHLY and FYNNEI. CDR3 protein: CASRRRTDASTDTQYF. The CDR3 DNA sequence: TGTGCCAGCAGGCGCCGGACAGACGCTAGCACAGATACGCAGTATTTT.

CDR3 bases: TGCGCCAGCAGCCAAGATGGGCCCCCGGACAGGGCTATCTACAATGAGCAGTTCTTC. Protein: CASSQDGPPDRAIYNEQFF. The chain employs TRBV4-1 and TRBJ2-1; 8 nucleotides line up with TRBD1. The CDR3 totals 19 residues. After removal of 0 bases from V and 3 bases from J, the junction contained 13 bases not matched to a gene. Germline loops: CDR1 MGHRA, CDR2 YSYEKL.